The rows below give T cell receptor beta chains drawn from one sample of a study of cytomegalovirus exposure and HLA in healthy donors. Only in-frame clones appear in the TCRdb table, and some are missing; sequencing was by immunoSEQ multiplex PCR. The sample carries approximately 120,000 clones, roughly 70% recorded once. The sample taken for sequencing was PBMCs. These receptors all come from a man aged 35 to 55 in good health and CMV-seronegative. CDR3s include the opening cysteine and the closing phenylalanine or tryptophan.

>TRBV7-9
CASSLGDRDEAFF
>TRBV19
CASSSQGGLMNTEAFF
>TRBV6-5
CASSYRDSEKLFF
>TRBV12-2
CASRLALLLRDRVSAGELFF
>TRBV27
CASSPSGGWANYGYTF
>TRBV13
CASSYGQGRYEQYF
>TRBV2
CASREGSGARIGEQYF
>TRBV7-9
CASSLKGGVIF
>TRBV10-3
CAISDYGVEDGYTF
>TRBV7-3
CASSSSGGADIQYF
>TRBV9
CASSSSGPTDTQYF
>TRBV7-2
CASSRTGGFVNEQFF
>TRBV19
CASSINRGNTGELFF
>TRBV6-1
CASRSLNYGYTF
>TRBV6-4
CASSDSSSGDTDTQYF
>TRBV28
CASSKLRGTLNEQFF
>TRBV27
CASRTGLWDTEAFF
>TRBV15
CATSALDGGASGGATDTQYF
>TRBV7-9
CASSLGPSGDRTDTQYF
>TRBV18
CASSGDRVYNEQFF
>TRBV4-3
CASSQEVTSGGFTDTQYF
>TRBV19
CASTQSSAGLYGYTF
>TRBV13
CASSLGLAGGEQFF
>TRBV5-1
CASSLEPGQGTYIQYF
>TRBV18
CASSRDRNYGYTF
>TRBV19
CAIAQGAGEKLFF
>TRBV5-4
CASSLAVSSYNEQFF